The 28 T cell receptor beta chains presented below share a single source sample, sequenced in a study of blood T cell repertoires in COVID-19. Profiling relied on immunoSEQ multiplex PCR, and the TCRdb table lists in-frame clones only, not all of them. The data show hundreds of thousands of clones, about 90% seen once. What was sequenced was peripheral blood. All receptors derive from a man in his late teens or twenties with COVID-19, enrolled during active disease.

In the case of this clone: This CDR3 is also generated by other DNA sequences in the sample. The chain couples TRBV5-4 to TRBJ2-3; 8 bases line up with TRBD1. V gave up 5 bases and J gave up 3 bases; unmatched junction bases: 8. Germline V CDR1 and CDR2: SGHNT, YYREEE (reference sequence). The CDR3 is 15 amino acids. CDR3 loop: CASSSGQGGTDTQYF. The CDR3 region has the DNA TGTGCCAGCAGTTCCGGACAGGGTGGGACAGATACGCAGTATTTT.

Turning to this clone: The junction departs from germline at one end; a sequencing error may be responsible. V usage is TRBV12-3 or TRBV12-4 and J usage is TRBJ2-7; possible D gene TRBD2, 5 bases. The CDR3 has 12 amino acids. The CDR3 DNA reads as TGTGCCAGCAGTCCTTTAATCGGGAACCACCACTTC. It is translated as CASSPLIGNHHF.

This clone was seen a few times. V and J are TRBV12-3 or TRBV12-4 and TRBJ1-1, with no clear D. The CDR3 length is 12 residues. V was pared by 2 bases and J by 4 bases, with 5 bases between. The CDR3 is CASSLRSTEAFF. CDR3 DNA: TGTGCCAGCAGTTTAAGGAGCACTGAAGCTTTCTTT.

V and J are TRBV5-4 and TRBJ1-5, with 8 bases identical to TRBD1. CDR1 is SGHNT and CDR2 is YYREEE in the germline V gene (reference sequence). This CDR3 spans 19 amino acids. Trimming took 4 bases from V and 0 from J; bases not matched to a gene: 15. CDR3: CASSHRTGREGSSNQPQHF. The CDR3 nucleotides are TGTGCCAGCAGCCACCGGACAGGGAGGGAGGGATCTAGCAATCAGCCCCAGCATTTT.

The CDR3 nucleotides read TGCGCCAGCAGCGCCTACAGCGGCTCCTACAATGAGCAGTTCTTC. It translates to CASSAYSGSYNEQFF. The rearrangement joins TRBV5-1 to TRBJ2-1; the D gene is possibly TRBD2 (5 bases). Germline lookup yields CDR1 SGHRS and CDR2 YFSETQ. CDR3 length: 15 amino acids. The V end was cut by 4 bases, the J end by 0 bases, with 11 bases between.

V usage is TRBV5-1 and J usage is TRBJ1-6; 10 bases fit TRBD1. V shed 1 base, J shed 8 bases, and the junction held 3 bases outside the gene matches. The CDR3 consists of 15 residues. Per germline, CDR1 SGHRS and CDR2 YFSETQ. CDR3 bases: TGCGCCAGCAGCTTGCCCGGGACAGGGGATTCACCCCTCCACTTT. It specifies CASSLPGTGDSPLHF.

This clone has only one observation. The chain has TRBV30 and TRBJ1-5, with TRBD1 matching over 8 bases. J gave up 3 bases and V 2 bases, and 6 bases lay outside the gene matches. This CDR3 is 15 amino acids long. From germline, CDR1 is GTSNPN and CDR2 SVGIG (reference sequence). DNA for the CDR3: TGTGCCTGGAGTCTTCAGGGGGCGCCCAATCAGCCCCAGCATTTT. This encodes CAWSLQGAPNQPQHF.

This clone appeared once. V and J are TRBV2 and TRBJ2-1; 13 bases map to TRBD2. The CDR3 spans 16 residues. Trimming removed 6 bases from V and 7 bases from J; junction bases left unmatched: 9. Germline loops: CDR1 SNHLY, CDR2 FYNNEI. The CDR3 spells CASRGVTSGRGNEQFF. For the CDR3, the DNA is TGTGCCAGCAGGGGTGTAACTAGCGGGAGGGGGAATGAGCAGTTCTTC. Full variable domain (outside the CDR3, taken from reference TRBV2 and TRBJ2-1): EPEVTQTPSHQVTQMGQEVILRCVPISNHLYFYWYRQILGQKVEFLVSFYNNEISEKSEIFDDQFSVERPDGSNFTLKIRSTKLEDSAMYFCASRGVTSGRGNEQFFGPGTRLTVL.

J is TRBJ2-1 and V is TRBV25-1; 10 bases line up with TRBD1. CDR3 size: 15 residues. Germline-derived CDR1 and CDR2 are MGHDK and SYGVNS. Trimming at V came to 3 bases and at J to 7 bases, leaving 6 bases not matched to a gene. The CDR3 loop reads CASSDAGTGVNEQFF. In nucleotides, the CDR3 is TGTGCCAGCAGTGATGCGGGGACAGGGGTGAATGAGCAGTTCTTC.

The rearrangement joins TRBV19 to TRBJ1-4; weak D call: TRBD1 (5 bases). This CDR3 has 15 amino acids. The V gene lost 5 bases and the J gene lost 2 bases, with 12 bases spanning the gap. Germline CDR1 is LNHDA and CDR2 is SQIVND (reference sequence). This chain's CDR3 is CASSGPGNTNEKLFF. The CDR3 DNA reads TGTGCCAGTAGTGGACCAGGGAACACTAATGAAAAACTGTTTTTT.

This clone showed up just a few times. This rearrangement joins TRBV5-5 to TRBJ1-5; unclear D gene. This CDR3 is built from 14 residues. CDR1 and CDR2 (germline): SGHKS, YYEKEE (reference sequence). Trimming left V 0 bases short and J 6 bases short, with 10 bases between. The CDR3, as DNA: TGTGCCAGCAGCTTGGTGAGTTCAGGTCAGCCCCAGCATTTT. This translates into CASSLVSSGQPQHF. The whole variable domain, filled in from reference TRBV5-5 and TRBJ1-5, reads DAGVTQSPTHLIKTRGQQVTLRCSPISGHKSVSWYQQVLGQGPQFIFQYYEKEERGRGNFPDRFSARQFPNYSSELNVNALLLGDSALYLCASSLVSSGQPQHFGDGTRLSIL.

CDR3 sequence: CASSGGTRSDTQYF. CDR3 sequence (DNA): TGTGCCAGCAGTGGGGGGACTAGGTCAGATACGCAGTATTTT. The rearrangement links TRBV25-1 to TRBJ2-3; TRBD2 matches 8 bases. CDR1 and CDR2 (germline): MGHDK, SYGVNS. Trimming at V came to 4 bases and at J to 4 bases, leaving 4 bases not matched to a gene. The CDR3 is made up of 14 amino acids.

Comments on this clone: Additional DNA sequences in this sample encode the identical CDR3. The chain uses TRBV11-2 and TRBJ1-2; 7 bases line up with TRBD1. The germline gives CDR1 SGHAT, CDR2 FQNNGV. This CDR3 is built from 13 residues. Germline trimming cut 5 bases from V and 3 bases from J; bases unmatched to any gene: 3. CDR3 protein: CASSPDRDYGYTF. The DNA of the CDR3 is TGTGCCAGCAGCCCTGACAGGGACTATGGCTACACCTTC. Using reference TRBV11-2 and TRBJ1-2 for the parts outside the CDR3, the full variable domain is EAGVAQSPRYKIIEKRQSVAFWCNPISGHATLYWYQQILGQGPKLLIQFQNNGVVDDSQLPKDRFSAERLKGVDSTLKIQPAKLEDSAVYLCASSPDRDYGYTFGSGTRLTVV.

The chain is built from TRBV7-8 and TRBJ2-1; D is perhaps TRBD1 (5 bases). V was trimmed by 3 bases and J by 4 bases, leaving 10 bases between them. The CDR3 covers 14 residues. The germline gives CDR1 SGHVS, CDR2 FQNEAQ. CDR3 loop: CASSFSGSYNEQFF. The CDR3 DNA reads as TGTGCCAGCAGCTTTTCAGGGTCGTACAATGAGCAGTTCTTC.

CDR3 sequence (DNA): TGTGCCAGCCAGGGGGCCCTCTCTGGAAACACCATATATTTT. Translated: CASQGALSGNTIYF. The rearrangement uses TRBV6-5 and TRBJ1-3, with TRBD1 matching 8 bases. CDR1 and CDR2 (germline): MNHEY, SVGAGI. V was pared by 8 bases and J by 0 bases, with 3 bases of the junction left unmatched. This CDR3 contains 14 residues.

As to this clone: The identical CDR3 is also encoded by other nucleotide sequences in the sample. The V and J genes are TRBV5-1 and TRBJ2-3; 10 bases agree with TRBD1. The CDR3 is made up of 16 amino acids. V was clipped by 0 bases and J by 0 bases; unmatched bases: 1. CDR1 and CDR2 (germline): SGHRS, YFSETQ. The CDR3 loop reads CASSLVGQGSTDTQYF. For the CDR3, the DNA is TGCGCCAGCAGCTTGGTGGGACAGGGGAGCACAGATACGCAGTATTTT.

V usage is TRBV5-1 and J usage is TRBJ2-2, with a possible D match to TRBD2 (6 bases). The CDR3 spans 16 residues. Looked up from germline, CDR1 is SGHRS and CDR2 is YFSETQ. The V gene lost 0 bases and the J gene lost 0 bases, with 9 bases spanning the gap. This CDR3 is CASSLAPGANTGELFF. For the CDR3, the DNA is TGCGCCAGCAGCTTGGCCCCGGGGGCGAACACCGGGGAGCTGTTTTTT.

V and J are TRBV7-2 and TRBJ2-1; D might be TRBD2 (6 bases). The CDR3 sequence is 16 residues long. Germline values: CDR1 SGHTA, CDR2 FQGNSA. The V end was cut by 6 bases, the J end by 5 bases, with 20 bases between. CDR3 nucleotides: TGTGCCAGCAGAGAAAACGGAGCTAGGACTAACAATGAGCAGTTCTTC. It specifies CASRENGARTNNEQFF.

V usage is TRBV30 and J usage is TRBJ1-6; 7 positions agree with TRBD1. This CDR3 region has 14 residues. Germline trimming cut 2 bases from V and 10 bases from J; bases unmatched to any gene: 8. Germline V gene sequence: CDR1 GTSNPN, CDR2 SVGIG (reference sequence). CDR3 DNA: TGTGCCTGGAGTTCACAGGGGTTCGGCTCACCCCTCCACTTT. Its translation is CAWSSQGFGSPLHF.

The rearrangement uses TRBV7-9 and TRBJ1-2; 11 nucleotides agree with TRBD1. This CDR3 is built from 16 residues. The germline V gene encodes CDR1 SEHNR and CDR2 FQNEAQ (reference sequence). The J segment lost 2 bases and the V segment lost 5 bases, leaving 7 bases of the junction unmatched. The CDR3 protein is CASSQDRGRLNYGYTF. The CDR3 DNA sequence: TGTGCCAGCAGCCAGGACAGGGGGCGTCTCAACTATGGCTACACCTTC.

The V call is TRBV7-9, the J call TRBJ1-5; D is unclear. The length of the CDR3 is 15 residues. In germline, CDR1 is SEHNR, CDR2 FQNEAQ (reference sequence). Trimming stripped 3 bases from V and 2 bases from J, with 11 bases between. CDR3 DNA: TGTGCCAGCAGCTTTTCGGGTCCAGGCAATCAGCCCCAGCATTTT. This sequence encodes CASSFSGPGNQPQHF.

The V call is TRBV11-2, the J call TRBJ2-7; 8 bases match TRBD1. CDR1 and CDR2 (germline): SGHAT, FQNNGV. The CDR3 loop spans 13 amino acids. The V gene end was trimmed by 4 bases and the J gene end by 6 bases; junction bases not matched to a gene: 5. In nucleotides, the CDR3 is TGTGCCAGCAGCTCCCTAGACAGGGGCGAGCAGTACTTC. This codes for CASSSLDRGEQYF.

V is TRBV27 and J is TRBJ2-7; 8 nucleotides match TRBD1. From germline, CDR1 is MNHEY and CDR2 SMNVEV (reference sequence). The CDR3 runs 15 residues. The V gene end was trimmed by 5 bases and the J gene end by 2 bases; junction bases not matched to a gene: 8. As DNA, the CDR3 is TGTGCCAGCAGTACGAGGACAGGGATTCCCTACGAGCAGTACTTC. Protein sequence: CASSTRTGIPYEQYF.

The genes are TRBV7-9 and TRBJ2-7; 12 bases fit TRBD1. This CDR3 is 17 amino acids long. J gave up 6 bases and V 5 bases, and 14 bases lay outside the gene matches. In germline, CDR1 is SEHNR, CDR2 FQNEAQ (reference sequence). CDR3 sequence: CASSTPGPGTGGFEQYF. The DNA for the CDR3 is TGTGCCAGCAGCACCCCTGGGCCCGGGACAGGGGGCTTCGAGCAGTACTTC.

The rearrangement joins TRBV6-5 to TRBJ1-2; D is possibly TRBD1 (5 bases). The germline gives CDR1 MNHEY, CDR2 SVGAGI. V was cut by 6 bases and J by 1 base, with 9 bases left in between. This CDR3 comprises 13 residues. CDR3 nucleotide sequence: TGTGCCAGCAGGAACGGACATAACTATGGCTACACCTTC. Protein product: CASRNGHNYGYTF.

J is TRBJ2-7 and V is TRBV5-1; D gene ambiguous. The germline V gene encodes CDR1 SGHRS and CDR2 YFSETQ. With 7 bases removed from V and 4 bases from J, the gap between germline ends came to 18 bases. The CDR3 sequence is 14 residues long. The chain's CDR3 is CASATGDVRYEQYF. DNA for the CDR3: TGCGCCAGCGCAACGGGTGACGTTCGGTACGAGCAGTACTTC.

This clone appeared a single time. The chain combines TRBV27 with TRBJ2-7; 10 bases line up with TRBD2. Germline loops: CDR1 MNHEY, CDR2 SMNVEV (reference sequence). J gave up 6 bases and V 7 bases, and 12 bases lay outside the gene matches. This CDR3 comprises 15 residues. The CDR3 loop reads CASTRTSGGFREQYF. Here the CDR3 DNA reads TGTGCCAGCACTCGGACTAGCGGAGGTTTTCGCGAGCAGTACTTC.

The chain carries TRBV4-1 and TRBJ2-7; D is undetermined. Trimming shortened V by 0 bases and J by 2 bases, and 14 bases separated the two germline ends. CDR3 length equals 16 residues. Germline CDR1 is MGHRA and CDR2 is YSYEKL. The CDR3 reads CASSQEVAGSTYEQYF. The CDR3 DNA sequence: TGCGCCAGCAGCCAAGAAGTCGCAGGATCAACCTACGAGCAGTACTTC.